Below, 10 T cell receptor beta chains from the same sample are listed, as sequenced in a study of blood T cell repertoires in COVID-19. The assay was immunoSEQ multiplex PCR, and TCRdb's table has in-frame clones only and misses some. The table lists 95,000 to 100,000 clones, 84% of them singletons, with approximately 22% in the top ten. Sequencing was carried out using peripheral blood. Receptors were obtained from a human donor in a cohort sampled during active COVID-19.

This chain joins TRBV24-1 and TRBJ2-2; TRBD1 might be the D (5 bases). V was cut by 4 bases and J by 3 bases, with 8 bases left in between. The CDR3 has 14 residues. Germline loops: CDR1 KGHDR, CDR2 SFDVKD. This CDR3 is CATSDPGYTGELFF. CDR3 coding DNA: TGTGCCACCAGTGACCCAGGGTACACCGGGGAGCTGTTTTTT.

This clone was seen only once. The CDR3 DNA is TGTGCCAGCAGCTTAGCGCTGGGGCTGGGGAACACTGAAGCTTTCTTT. Residues: CASSLALGLGNTEAFF. This chain joins TRBV7-9 and TRBJ1-1, with TRBD1 as a possible D gene (5 bases). CDR3 length equals 16 residues. Trimming stripped 0 bases from V and 1 base from J, with 12 bases between. Germline loops: CDR1 SEHNR, CDR2 FQNEAQ (reference sequence).

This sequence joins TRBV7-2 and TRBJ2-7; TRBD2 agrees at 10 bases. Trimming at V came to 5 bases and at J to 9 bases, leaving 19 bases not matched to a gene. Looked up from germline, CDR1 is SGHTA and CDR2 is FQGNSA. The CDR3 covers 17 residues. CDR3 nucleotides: TGTGCCAGCAGCACGGCCTCGACTAGCGGGCACGCACTAGGGCAGTACTTC. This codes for CASSTASTSGHALGQYF.

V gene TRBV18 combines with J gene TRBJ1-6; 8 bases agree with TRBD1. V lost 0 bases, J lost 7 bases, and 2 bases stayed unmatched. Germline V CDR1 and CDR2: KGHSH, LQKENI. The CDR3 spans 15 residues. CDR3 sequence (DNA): TGTGCCAGCTCACCACCGTCAGGGGGCAATTCACCCCTCCACTTT. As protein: CASSPPSGGNSPLHF.

CDR3 bases: TGTGCCAGTAGTCAAGCGGGAGGGGTTAGATCGAACACCGGGGAGCTGTTTTTT. Translation: CASSQAGGVRSNTGELFF. The chain carries TRBV19 and TRBJ2-2; 10 bases are a match to TRBD2. CDR3 size: 18 residues. The junction had 9 bases not matched to a gene; V was cut back by 5 bases and J by 0 bases. CDR1 and CDR2 from the germline V gene are LNHDA and SQIVND (reference sequence).

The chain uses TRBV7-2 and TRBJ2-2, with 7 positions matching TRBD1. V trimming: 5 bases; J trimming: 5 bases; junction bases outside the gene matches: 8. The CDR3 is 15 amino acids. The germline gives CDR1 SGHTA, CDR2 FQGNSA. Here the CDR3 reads CASSRRTGQTGELFF. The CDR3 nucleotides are TGTGCCAGCAGCAGGCGGACAGGACAAACCGGGGAGCTGTTTTTT.

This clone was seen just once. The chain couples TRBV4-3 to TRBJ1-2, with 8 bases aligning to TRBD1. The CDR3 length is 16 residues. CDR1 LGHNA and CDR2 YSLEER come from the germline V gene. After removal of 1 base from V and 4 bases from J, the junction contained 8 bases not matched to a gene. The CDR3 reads CASSQVPGGQGYGYTF. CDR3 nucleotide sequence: TGCGCCAGCAGCCAAGTCCCAGGGGGCCAGGGCTATGGCTACACCTTC.

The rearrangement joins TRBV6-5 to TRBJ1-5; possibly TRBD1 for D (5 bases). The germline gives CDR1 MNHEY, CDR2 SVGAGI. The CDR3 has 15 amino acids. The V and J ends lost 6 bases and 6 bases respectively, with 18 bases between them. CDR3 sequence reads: CASSVSWGGSQPQHF. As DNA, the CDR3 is TGTGCCAGCAGCGTAAGTTGGGGGGGAAGTCAGCCCCAGCATTTT.

DNA for the CDR3: TGTGCCACCAGTGACGGACTAGCGGGGACCTACGAGCAGTACTTC. It specifies CATSDGLAGTYEQYF. This chain uses TRBV24-1 with TRBJ2-7, with TRBD2 matching over 12 bases. This CDR3 comprises 15 residues. The J segment lost 2 bases and the V segment lost 4 bases, leaving 2 bases of the junction unmatched. CDR1 is KGHDR and CDR2 is SFDVKD in the germline V gene.

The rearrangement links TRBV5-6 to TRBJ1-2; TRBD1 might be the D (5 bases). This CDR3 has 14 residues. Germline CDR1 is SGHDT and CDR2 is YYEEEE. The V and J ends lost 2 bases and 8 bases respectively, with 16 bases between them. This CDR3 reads CASSFAGSNRGYTF. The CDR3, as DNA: TGTGCCAGCAGCTTCGCAGGGTCGAATCGCGGCTACACCTTC.